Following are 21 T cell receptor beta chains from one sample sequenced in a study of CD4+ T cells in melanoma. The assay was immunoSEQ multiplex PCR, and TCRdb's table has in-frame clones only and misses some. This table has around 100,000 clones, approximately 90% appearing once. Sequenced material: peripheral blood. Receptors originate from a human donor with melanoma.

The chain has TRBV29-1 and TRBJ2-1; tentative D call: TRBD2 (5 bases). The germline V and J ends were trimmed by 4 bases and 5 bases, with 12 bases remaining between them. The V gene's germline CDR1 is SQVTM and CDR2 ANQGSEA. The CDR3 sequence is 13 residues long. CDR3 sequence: CSVGGSNNNEQFF. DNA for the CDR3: TGCAGCGTTGGAGGGTCCAACAACAATGAGCAGTTCTTC.

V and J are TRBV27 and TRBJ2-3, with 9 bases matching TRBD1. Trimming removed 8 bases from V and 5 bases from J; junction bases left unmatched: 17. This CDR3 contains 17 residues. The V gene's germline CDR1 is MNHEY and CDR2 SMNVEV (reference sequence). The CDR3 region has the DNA TGTGCCAGCTCGGGCCTCCCGGGGGACAGGGACGAAGATACGCAGTATTTT. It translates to CASSGLPGDRDEDTQYF.

The chain's CDR3 is CASSPGGRQQPQHF. CDR3 DNA: TGTGCCAGCAGCCCTGGGGGCCGCCAGCAGCCCCAGCATTTT. The V and J genes are TRBV19 and TRBJ1-5, with a weak D call TRBD1 (6 bases). Trimming left V 9 bases short and J 7 bases short, with 19 bases between. CDR1 and CDR2 (germline): LNHDA, SQIVND (reference sequence). The CDR3 covers 14 residues.

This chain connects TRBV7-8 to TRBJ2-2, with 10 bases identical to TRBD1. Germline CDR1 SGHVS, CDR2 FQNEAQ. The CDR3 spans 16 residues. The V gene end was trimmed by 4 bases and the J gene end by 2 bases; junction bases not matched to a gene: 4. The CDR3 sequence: CASSYGQGDNTGELFF. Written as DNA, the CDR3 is TGTGCCAGCAGCTACGGACAGGGGGACAACACCGGGGAGCTGTTTTTT.

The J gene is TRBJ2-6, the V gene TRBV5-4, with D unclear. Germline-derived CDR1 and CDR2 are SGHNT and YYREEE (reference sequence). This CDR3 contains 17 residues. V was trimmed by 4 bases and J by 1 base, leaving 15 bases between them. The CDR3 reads CASSVSFLRSGANVLTF. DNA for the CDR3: TGTGCCAGCAGCGTAAGTTTTCTACGGTCTGGGGCCAACGTCCTGACTTTC.

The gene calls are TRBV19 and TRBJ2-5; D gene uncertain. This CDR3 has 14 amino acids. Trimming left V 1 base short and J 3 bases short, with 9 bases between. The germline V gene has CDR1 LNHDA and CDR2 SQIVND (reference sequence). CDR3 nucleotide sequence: TGTGCCAGTAGTATAGCTCCAAGGGAAGAGACCCAGTACTTC. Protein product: CASSIAPREETQYF.

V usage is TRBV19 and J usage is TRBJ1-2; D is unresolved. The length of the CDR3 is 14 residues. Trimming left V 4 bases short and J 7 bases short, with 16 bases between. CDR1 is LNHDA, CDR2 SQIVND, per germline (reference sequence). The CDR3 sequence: CASSRLEGRSGYTF. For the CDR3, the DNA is TGTGCCAGTAGTAGATTGGAGGGCAGGAGTGGCTACACCTTC.

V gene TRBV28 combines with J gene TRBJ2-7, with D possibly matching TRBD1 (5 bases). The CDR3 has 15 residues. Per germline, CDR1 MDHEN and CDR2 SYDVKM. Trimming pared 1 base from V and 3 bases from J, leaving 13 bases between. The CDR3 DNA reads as TGTGCCAGCAGTTTATCGGCAGAAAGGGGCTACGAGCAGTACTTC. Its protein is CASSLSAERGYEQYF.

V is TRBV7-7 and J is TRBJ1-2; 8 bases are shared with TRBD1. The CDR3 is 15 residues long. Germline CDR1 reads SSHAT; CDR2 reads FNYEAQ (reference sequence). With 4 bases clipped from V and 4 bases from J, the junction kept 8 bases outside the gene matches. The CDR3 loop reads CASSSSGTGVYGYTF. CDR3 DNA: TGTGCCAGCAGCTCCTCCGGGACAGGAGTCTATGGCTACACCTTC.

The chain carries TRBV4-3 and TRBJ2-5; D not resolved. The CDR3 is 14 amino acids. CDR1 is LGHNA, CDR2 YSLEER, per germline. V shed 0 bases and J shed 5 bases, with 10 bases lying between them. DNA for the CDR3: TGCGCCAGCAGCCAAGACCCCTTGCGGGAGACCCAGTACTTC. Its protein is CASSQDPLRETQYF.

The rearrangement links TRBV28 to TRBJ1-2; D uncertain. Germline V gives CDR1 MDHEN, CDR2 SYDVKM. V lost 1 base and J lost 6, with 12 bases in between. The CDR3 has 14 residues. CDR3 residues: CASSLYGVRDGYTF. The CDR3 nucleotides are TGTGCCAGCAGTTTATATGGGGTTAGGGATGGCTACACCTTC.

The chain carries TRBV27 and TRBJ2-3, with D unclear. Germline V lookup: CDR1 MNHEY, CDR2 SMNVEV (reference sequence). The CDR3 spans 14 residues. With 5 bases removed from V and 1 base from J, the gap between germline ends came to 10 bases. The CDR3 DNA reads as TGTGCCAGCAGTCCAGGTCTGGGCACAGATACGCAGTATTTT. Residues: CASSPGLGTDTQYF.

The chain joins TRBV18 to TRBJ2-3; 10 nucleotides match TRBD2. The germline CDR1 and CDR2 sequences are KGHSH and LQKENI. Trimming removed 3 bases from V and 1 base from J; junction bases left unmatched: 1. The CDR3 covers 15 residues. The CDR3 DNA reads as TGTGCCAGCTCACCCGGGACTAGCGGCACAGATACGCAGTATTTT. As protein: CASSPGTSGTDTQYF.

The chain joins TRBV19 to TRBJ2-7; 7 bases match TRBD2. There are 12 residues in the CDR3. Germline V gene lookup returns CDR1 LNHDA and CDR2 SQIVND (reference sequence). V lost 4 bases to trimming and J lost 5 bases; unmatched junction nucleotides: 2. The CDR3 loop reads CASSTGGHEQYF. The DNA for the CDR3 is TGTGCCAGTAGTACGGGAGGTCACGAGCAGTACTTC.

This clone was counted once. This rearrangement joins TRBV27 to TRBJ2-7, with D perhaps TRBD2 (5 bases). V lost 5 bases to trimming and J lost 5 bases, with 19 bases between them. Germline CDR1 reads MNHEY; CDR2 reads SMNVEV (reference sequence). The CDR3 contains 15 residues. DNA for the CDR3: TGTGCCAGCAGTACACTGGGGAATCTAGCCCACGAGCAGTACTTC. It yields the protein CASSTLGNLAHEQYF.

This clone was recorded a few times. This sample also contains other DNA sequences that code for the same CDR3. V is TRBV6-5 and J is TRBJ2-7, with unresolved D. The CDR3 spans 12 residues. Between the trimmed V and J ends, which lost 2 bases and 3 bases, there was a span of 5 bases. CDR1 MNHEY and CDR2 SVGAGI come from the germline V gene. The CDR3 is CASSYKGYEQYF. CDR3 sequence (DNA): TGTGCCAGCAGTTACAAGGGCTACGAGCAGTACTTC.

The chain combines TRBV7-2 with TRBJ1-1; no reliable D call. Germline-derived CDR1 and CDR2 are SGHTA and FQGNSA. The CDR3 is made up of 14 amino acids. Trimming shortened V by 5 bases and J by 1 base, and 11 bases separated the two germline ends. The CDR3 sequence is CASSPYSANTEAFF. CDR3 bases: TGTGCCAGCAGCCCTTACAGTGCGAACACTGAAGCTTTCTTT.

CDR3 nucleotide sequence: TGTGCCAGCAGCGGGATAGGGAGGCAGTCGAACACTGAAGCTTTCTTT. This translates into CASSGIGRQSNTEAFF. The rearrangement uses TRBV5-6 and TRBJ1-1; D gene uncertain. Trimming took 4 bases from V and 1 from J, leaving 17 bases between them. This CDR3 has 16 amino acids. From germline, CDR1 is SGHDT and CDR2 YYEEEE.

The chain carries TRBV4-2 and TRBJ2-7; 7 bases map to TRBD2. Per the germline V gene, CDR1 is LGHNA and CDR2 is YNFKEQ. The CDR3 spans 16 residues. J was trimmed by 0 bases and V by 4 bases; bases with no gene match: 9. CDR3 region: CASSRTPGLNSYEQYF. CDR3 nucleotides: TGTGCCAGCAGCCGGACCCCGGGACTAAACTCCTACGAGCAGTACTTC.

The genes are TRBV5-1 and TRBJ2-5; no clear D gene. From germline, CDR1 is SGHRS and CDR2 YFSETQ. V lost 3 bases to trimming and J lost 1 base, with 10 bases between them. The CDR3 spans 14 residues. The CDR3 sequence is CASSSQLAQETQYF. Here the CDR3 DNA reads TGCGCCAGCAGCTCTCAGTTGGCCCAAGAGACCCAGTACTTC. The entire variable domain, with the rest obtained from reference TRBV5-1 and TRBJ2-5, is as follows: KAGVTQTPRYLIKTRGQQVTLSCSPISGHRSVSWYQQTPGQGLQFLFEYFSETQRNKGNFPGRFSGRQFSNSRSEMNVSTLELGDSALYLCASSSQLAQETQYFGPGTRLLVL.

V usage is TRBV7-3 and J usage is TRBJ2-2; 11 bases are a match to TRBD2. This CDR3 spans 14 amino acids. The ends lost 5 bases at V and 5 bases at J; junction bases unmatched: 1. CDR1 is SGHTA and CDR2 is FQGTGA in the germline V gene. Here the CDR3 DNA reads TGTGCCAGCAGCCTAGCGGGAGGTACCGGGGAGCTGTTTTTT. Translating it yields CASSLAGGTGELFF. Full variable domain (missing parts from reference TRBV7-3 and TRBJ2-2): GAGVSQTPSNKVTEKGKYVELRCDPISGHTALYWYRQSLGQGPEFLIYFQGTGAADDSGLPNDRFFAVRPEGSVSTLKIQRTERGDSAVYLCASSLAGGTGELFFGEGSRLTVL.